This T cell receptor beta chain was captured by sequencing in a study of cytomegalovirus exposure and HLA in healthy donors. Overall study results and limits: A later analysis associated 15,000 or so TCR beta sequences with HLA alleles at a 0.05 false discovery rate. According to a later analysis, donors in an Asian-associated ancestry cluster reportedly had fewer N-insertions than the approximately 620-donor mean. V- and J-gene trimming in TCR beta was tied to a missense DCLRE1C variant by an analysis performed later. Later, an analysis showed that TCR beta chains associated with HLA were more clonally expanded than others that were equally common.

Primers included in the PCR were 60 Vbeta and 13 Jbeta primers. Sequencing used immunoSEQ multiplex PCR; TCRdb keeps in-frame clones, though not all of them. Of 100,000 or so clones listed, approximately 70% are singletons. Regarding this clone: Its antigen is currently unknown.

CDR1 is SEHNR and CDR2 is FQNEAQ in the germline V gene (reference sequence). V was pared by 10 bases and J by 5 bases, with 15 bases between. The length of the CDR3 is 13 residues. Sequenced input: PBMCs. This clonotype was obtained from a man in his forties in good health and CMV-seronegative. The J gene is TRBJ1-5, the V gene TRBV7-9; possibly TRBD1 for D (5 bases). CDR3 DNA sequence: TGTGCCATCGGCGGGGGGATGGATCAGCCCCAGCATTTT. It translates to CAIGGGMDQPQHF.